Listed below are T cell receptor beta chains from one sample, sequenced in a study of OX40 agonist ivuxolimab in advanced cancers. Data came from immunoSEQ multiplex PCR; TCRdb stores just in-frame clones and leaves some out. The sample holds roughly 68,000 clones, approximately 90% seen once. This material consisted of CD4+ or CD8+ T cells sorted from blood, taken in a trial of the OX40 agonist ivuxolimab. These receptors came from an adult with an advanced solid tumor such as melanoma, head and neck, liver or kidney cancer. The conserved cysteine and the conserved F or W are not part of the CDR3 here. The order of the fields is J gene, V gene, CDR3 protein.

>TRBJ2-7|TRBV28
ASRRTFDTYEQY
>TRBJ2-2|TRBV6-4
ASSDRYTGELF
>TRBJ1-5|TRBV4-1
ASSSGNQPQH
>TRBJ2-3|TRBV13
ASRYRGRRSTDTQY
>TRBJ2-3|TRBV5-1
ASSLEDSTFTDTQY
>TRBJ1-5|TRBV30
AWSSGGSDQPQH
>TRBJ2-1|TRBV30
AWSVERREQF
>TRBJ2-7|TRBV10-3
AINGDSYEQY
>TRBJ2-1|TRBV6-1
ASSDPDRGRQVEQF
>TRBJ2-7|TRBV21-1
ASSSHREGEQY
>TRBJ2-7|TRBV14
ASSQDFTSYEQY
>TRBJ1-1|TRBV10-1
ASSGSSNTEAF
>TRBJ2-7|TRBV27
ASRSEFYEQY
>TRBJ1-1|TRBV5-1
ASNHENTGNTEAF
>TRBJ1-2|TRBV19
ASREFTGPHYGYT
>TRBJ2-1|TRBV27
ASSLLIPSEEQF
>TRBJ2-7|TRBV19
ASSGRLNEQY
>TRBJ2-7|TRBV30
AWTLGAGDEQY
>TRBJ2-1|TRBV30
AWSVSATNDNEQF
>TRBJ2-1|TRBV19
ASSPDPYNEQF
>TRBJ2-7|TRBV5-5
ASSFRQAYEQY
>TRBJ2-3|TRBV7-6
ASSSPGLADTQY
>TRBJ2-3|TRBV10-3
ATFGPATDTQY
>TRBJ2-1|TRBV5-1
ASSLALAVYNEQF
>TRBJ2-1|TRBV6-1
ASSPLGNEQF
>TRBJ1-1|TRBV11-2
ASLPSPLNTEAF
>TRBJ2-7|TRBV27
ASSPRGAYEQY
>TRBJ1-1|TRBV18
ASSPISLESTEAF
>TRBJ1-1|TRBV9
ASSEGDRGYTEAF
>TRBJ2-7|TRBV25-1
ASRTSAEQY
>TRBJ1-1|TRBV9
ASSPQGGGAF
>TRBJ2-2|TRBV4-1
ASSQGPVAGGPGGELF
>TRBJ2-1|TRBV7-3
ASSLGTADNEQF
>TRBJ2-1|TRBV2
ASSEPTSGEVYNEQF
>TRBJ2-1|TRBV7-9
ASSLEPSGNNEQF
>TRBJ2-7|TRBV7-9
ASSLAGPRYEQY
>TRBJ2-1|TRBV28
ASSYGLAGGGNEQF
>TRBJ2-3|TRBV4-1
ASSPATTGDRQDTQY
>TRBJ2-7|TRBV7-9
ASSLGQGGRREQY
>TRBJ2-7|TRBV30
AGILEDSYEQY
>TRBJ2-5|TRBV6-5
ASRTGTSGETQY
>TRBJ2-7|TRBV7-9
ASSPGLKVYEQY
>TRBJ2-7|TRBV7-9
ASSLNRAEQY
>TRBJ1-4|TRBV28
ASSLDYGTAGRYEKLF
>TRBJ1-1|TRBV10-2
ASSPGAEAF
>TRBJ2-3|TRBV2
ASSDWLAGGTDTQY